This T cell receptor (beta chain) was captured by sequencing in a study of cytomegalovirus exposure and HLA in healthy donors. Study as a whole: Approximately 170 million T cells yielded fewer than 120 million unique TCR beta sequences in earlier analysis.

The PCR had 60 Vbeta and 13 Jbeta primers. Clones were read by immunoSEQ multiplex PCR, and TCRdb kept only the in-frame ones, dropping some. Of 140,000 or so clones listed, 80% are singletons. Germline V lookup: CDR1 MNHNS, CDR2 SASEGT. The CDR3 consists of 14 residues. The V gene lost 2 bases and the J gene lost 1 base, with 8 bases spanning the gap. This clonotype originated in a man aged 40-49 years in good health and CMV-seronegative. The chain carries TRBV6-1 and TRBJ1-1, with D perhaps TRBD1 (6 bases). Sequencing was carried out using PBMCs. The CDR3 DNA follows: TGTGCCAGCAGTGAAAGGGGACAGAACACTGAAGCTTTCTTT. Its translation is CASSERGQNTEAFF.